This TCR beta chain came from a study of T cell responses to AZD1222 COVID-19 vaccine. General observations from the study: Vaccine-associated CD4 TCRs spanned spike, dominant at 160-218 and 743-854.

The data were produced by immunoSEQ multiplex PCR, yet TCRdb's version contains in-frame clones alone and is incomplete. This sample has around 140,000 clones; more than 80% occur once, and the top ten carry 7.5% to 9.5%. V lost 3 bases to trimming and J lost 1 base, with 17 bases between them. The CDR3 is made up of 17 amino acids. Germline CDR1 reads SGHKS; CDR2 reads YYEKEE (reference sequence). This clone showed up just a few times. Its antigen is still unknown. The sample here was peripheral blood, taken 28 days after the second dose of the MenACWY control vaccine. This TCR derives from an adult who received the MenACWY meningococcal vaccine as a control. The chain carries TRBV5-5 and TRBJ1-5; D is undetermined. The CDR3 is CASSSIREFGSNQPQHF. CDR3 bases: TGTGCCAGCAGCTCCATAAGAGAGTTCGGGAGCAATCAGCCCCAGCATTTT.